The present T cell receptor beta chain was sequenced within a study of cytomegalovirus exposure and HLA in healthy donors (dated by TCRdb to about 2017). For the study in its entirety: In an earlier analysis of about 560 of the donors, around 290 Gb of sequence data and 90 million to 130 million unique TCR beta sequences from about 180 million T cells were reported. HLA typing included class I and class II loci at four-digit resolution. Roughly 300 gigabases of sequencing data and tens of millions of unique TCR sequences were included in an early release covering about 700 HLA-typed donors. Rather than using new phenotypic data, the later analysis identified candidate immune exposures from TCR beta sequences and from how often those sequences occurred across donors. Donor age, sex, ethnicity and CMV serostatus were collected together with the repertoire data. The study combined high-throughput TCR immunosequencing, statistical association of individual TCRs with disease status, and machine learning to predict cytomegalovirus infection status. The genetic ancestry cluster associated with self-reported Caucasian donors included about 81% of the approximately 400 genotyped donors. The study aimed to test whether cataloging public T cell receptors could reveal signatures of past pathogen exposure. In addition to the first cohort of 666 subjects, a separate validation cohort of about 120 different subjects was used. Typing coverage varied by locus: about 620-630 donors for A, B, C, DRB1 and DQB1; roughly 510 for DQA1; 606 for DPA1; around 490 for DPB1. All discovery cohort repertoires had been generated on a single sequencing platform. Across some 400 genotyped donors of the cohort, an average of about 240,000 unique TCR beta nucleotide sequences per donor were sequenced, and roughly 20% of those sequences were non-productive. To study patterns of TCR occurrence, a later analysis re-analyzed previously published TCR beta repertoires from 666 donors and added high-resolution HLA genotyping. In a later genetic analysis, genome-wide SNP genotypes for about three fifths of the 666 donors were used, and that subset was treated as a discovery cohort. The T cell repertoires of around 670 subjects were profiled by immunosequencing and related to cytomegalovirus serostatus. About 5 DR-DQ haplotypes were handled as single units for association and clustering, since linkage in the cohort was strong. An earlier analysis of 587 of the donors used high-throughput TCR beta sequencing to judge whether each TCR beta V gene segment behaved as functional or pseudogenic.

In total, 600 or so healthy bone marrow donors made up the cohort. Cohort members were all nominally healthy when sampled, although unrecorded immune exposures were likely present. The donor tested CMV seronegative, placing the donor among the 350 or so seronegative members of the cohort. A peripheral blood sample was provided by each donor, and peripheral blood mononuclear cells were used for TCR beta sequencing. Genomic DNA extraction from the blood cell samples was performed with the Qiagen DNeasy Blood Extraction Kit. As for this clone: Its cognate antigen has yet to be identified. Base qualities are missing; no much larger clone stands one base away.

The library came from the immunoSEQ multiplex PCR assay. For the multiplex PCR, a mixture combining 60 forward primers for TCR Vbeta segments and 13 reverse primers for TCR Jbeta segments was used. A multiplex PCR assay on genomic DNA amplified the CDR3 region of rearranged TCR beta genes. Amplified TCR beta libraries were sequenced as 87-base-pair reads on the Illumina HiSeq System. The authors' pipeline ran thus. A later analysis counted about 80 million unique TCR beta chains across the 666 repertoires, and roughly 10 million of these chains were shared by at least two donors. Raw reads were error-corrected and collapsed into unique sequences by a nearest-neighbor algorithm in which closely related sequences were merged to remove PCR and sequencing errors. CDR3 sequences were aligned to IMGT reference sequences to assign V, D and J gene segments. For a sequence to be retained, at least a six-nucleotide match to both a V gene segment and a J gene segment was required. Rearrangements were called productive when the CDR3 lacked stop codons and stayed in frame with V and J; all others were non-productive. CDR3 was defined according to IMGT convention as the region running from the second conserved V-encoded cysteine to the conserved J-encoded phenylalanine. Sequences without an unambiguous match to a single V gene segment were excluded from the earlier analysis of almost 600 of the donors. In an earlier analysis of roughly 500 of the donors, V segments were called functional above 56.7% productive rearrangements and were called segregating when the between-donor standard deviation exceeded 5%. A statistical classification framework was built for diagnosing cytomegalovirus status from the catalog of TCR beta chain sequences. In a later analysis, TCR nucleotide sequences were compared against IMGT/GENE-DB human TR gene sequences so that V and J genes could be assigned. A later analysis assigned CDR3 sequences and most-parsimonious VDJ recombination scenarios with the TCRdist pipeline. In a later analysis, every TCR beta chain was defined by the combination of its CDR3 amino acid sequence and its V-gene family, and reads without a unique V-gene family were dropped. To address suspected cross-contamination and a sequencing artifact, a later analysis removed 450 to 700 highly shared, low-generation-probability nucleotide sequences. For each public chain, a later analysis derived a clonal expansion index from normalized ranks of inferred template counts within each repertoire. In a later analysis, generation probabilities were computed with a VDJ recombination model fitted to out-of-frame rearrangements, and the resulting probabilities were checked against IGoR. Hypergeometric tests were used in a later analysis to score TCR-TCR, TCR-HLA and TCR-CMV co-occurrence, with a repertoire-size bias correction applied to the TCR pairs. A later analysis estimated false discovery rates by permuting HLA or CMV assignments 20 times. In a later analysis, co-occurring TCRs were grouped using DBSCAN, and TCRdist sequence similarity was added for clustering within HLA-allele-positive subsets. For co-occurrence clustering, repertoires with fewer than 30,000 or more than 120,000 public chains were excluded, along with roughly five repertoires with anomalous nucleotide sharing. TCRdb mirrors the immuneACCESS table, restricted to in-frame sequences. Some clones are absent from its copies; in checked studies, under half trace to an unresolved V gene, and the reason for the others is unknown. Clonal size and the V and J genes are those of that table, whereas D and trimming came from the DNA. The sample contains about 110,000 clones, 81% of them found a single time. The ten largest clones take up less than 2.5% of the sample.

V lost 0 bases and J lost 4 bases, and the count of bases not matched to a germline gene is 11. The CDR3 runs 17 amino acids, cysteine and phenylalanine included. The CDR3 DNA has 51 bases and is translated from base 1. The germline V gene encodes CDR1 SGHRS and CDR2 YFSETQ. The study at large found these results: At a false discovery rate of 0.05, a later analysis linked some 18,000 TCR beta sequences to specific HLA alleles. A further reported finding was that TCR beta sequences accurately predicted the HLA-A and HLA-B alleles for most subjects in the first cohort. According to a later genetic analysis, donors in an Asian-associated ancestry cluster had fewer N-insertions in productive TCRs than the approximately 670-donor mean. In both the original and validation cohorts, the classifier was reported to diagnose cytomegalovirus status with high specificity and sensitivity. Linkage disequilibrium might explain the correlated functional status among segregating V segments, but an unknown experimental factor could not be ruled out. Roughly uniform sequencing depth across donors was assumed in presence/absence analyses, although this assumption may not hold. The sequencing pipeline was judged likely to have produced a cluster of highly shared sequence variants as a technical artifact. In the study, around 160 TCR beta chains were listed as associated with cytomegalovirus. The cohort was sequenced for TCR beta chains only, and without alpha or paired-chain data the features that could be detected were limited. Immune exposure information for the cohort was limited to CMV serostatus. About 17 rarely observed V segments, including chromosome 9 orphons, were excluded from the earlier analysis of almost 600 of the donors because counts were too low. It was suggested by the authors that the approach could potentially be generalized to other disease states and immunological phenotypes. Because the 87-base-pair reads could not distinguish some IMGT-functional V segments, including TRBV6-2 and TRBV6-3, those segments were excluded. In a later analysis, several top co-occurrence clusters were reported to appear linked to parvovirus B19, influenza, CMV and Epstein-Barr virus. In a later genetic analysis, a missense DCLRE1C variant was associated with V-gene and J-gene trimming of TCR beta chains, and the association was replicated in an independent cohort. In vitro tests confirmed that three of the cytomegalovirus-associated TCR beta chains recognize cytomegalovirus antigens. When HLA alleles, especially DR and DQ, strongly co-occurred, TCR associations were difficult to assign to individual alleles. Across donors, most TCR sequences were observed very rarely, whereas some public TCRs were present in many individuals. According to a later analysis, TCR association rates differed among HLA loci, with DRB1 alleles showing the most associated TCRs and HLA-C alleles showing the fewest. In an earlier analysis of approximately 590 of the donors, most TCR beta V segments appeared in productive rearrangements about 87% or about 30% of the time, broadly matching IMGT annotations. A later analysis found that most CMV-associated TCR beta chains appeared HLA-restricted, with HLA associations seemingly driven largely by CMV exposure. In a later analysis, HLA-associated TCR beta chains were found to be more clonally expanded and to have lower generation probabilities than equally common non-associated chains. HLA typing was unavailable for some donors at each locus, so association tests used only the typed subset.

The chain links TRBV5-1 with TRBJ2-3, and 7 junction bases match TRBD2. The clonotype comes from a woman aged 25 to 39 in good health and CMV-seronegative. Sequenced: PBMCs. The CDR3 reads CASSLDRLAGGADTQYF. The DNA is as follows: TGCGCCAGCAGCTTGGACAGACTAGCCGGAGGAGCAGATACGCAGTATTTT.